This TCR beta chain came from a study of T cell responses to AZD1222 COVID-19 vaccine (dated by TCRdb to the early 2020s). With respect to the entire study: AZD1222 recipients whose second dose came at about 4 weeks and those whose second dose came at about 12 weeks were combined into one group, since spike-specific TCR depth and breadth did not differ between the two schedules. A total of approximately 240 trial participants underwent TCR sequencing, of whom about 200 had received two doses of AZD1222 and roughly 26 had received two doses of the MenACWY control vaccine. Trial participants were enrolled by age into subgroups of 18-55, 56-69 and 70-plus years, and around 140, 26 and 57 TCR-sequenced participants, respectively, were included in these subgroups. On the study overall, not on this receptor specifically: Epitopes outside the regions mutated in the B.1.351 and B.1.1.7 variants were reportedly recognized by nearly half of the unique spike-specific TCRs. The whole spike protein was spanned by vaccine-associated CD4 TCRs, and dominant responses were seen in regions 160-218 and 743-854. Conclusions about previously exposed vaccinees are limited because only five to seven AZD1222 recipients were SARS-CoV-2 seropositive at baseline. In the small 56-69-year group, the increase in depth fell short of significance, most likely because of low power. Participants were mostly white British and included more females than males, and it was suggested by the authors that clonal diversity may have been underestimated. No day 14 peak-response samples were available, so repertoires were characterized only after the peak T cell response. After two AZD1222 doses, spike-specific TCR breadth and depth were significantly higher than at day 0 and than in MenACWY recipients.

The germline ends are 9 bases apart after V is trimmed by 1 base and J by 3 bases. Counted from cysteine to phenylalanine, this CDR3 has 14 amino acids. Only the CDR3 region is kept as DNA, spanning 42 bases read in frame from base 1. The germline V gene provides CDR1 MNHEY and CDR2 SVGAGI. The CDR3 regions of human TCRbeta chains were subjected to immunosequencing. From the authors' description of their analysis: TCRs in the repertoires were matched against a reference library of SARS-CoV-2-specific TCRs that had been generated with the MIRA antigen-specificity platform. Breadth meant the fraction of unique TCRs that were SARS-CoV-2-associated, whereas depth meant the fraction of total T cells that were SARS-CoV-2-associated. Using the MIRA data, each spike-specific TCR was assigned both to the spike region to which the TCR was reactive and to a CD4 or CD8 class. Log10-transformed breadth and depth values were compared by one-way ANOVA with Sidak's multiple comparisons tests. This immuneACCESS table, as held by TCRdb, lists in-frame sequences with V and J called but not all clones. Of the missing ones, under half trace to an unresolved V gene in checked studies; the others have no known cause. The V and J calls and the clone size are those of that table, but D and trimming were determined from the DNA. The sample records 100,000 to 120,000 clones, around 80% of which are singletons. In total, the top ten clones hold 5% of the sample.

The intended sense of this specimen's time point label: baseline before first vaccination. The vaccinee samples were drawn from two UK trials, COV001 and COV002, one of which was a single-blind randomized controlled phase 2/3 trial testing AZD1222 (ChAdOx1 nCoV-19) in healthy adults. Trial participant PBMC samples were collected at day 0 and day 28 after the second dose for TCRbeta chain sequencing. A note on this clone: Its cognate antigen has yet to be identified. Base-call qualities are not available, and no considerably larger clone is one nucleotide away.

This sequence was found in an adult in good health. The sample was peripheral blood, taken on day 0 of AZD1222 vaccination. This receptor chain uses TRBV6-5 and TRBJ2-5, and TRBD1 may be the D gene, going by 5 matching bases. The DNA reads TGTGCCAGCAGTTACTGGGCCAGGGAAGAGACCCAGTACTTC. The translation is CASSYWAREETQYF.